This is a list of T cell receptor beta chains from one sample in a study of CDR3 diversity in severe acne. One entry per CDR3 protein, called by TCRdb with MiXCR from the PCR reads. The sample gives more than 80,000 distinct CDR3 sequences, 45% to 55% of which show up once; approximately 10% is in the top ten. Sequencing used blood. The receptor source for this set is a male donor with severe acne vulgaris. Each CDR3 is given with its conserved first and last residue. A D gene is named only where the DNA matches it firmly. Rows may omit the clone size; those that give it use once, few, many or a size class.

clone size,D gene,V gene,J gene,CDR3 DNA,CDR3 protein
.,TRBD1,TRBV7-8,TRBJ2-7,TGTGCCAGCAGCTTTACAGGGGGCGTAGATAAGCAGTACTTC,CASSFTGGVDKQYF
medium-sized,.,TRBV12-3/TRBV12-4,TRBJ1-2,TGTGCCAGCAGTTTGGCCCCCCAGGGCTATGGCTACACCTTC,CASSLAPQGYGYTF
.,.,TRBV19,TRBJ1-5,TGTAAAAAAAAAAAGACACATAGCAATCAGCCCCTGCATTTT,CKKKKTHSNQPLHF
.,.,TRBV25-1,TRBJ1-2,TGTGCCAGCAGCCAAGCCCTCTCGAGTGGAGCTAACTATGGCTACACCTTC,CASSQALSSGANYGYTF
.,TRBD1,TRBV25-1,TRBJ2-6,TGTGCCAGCAGTGAATTCGACAGGGCTTCATCTGGGACCAACGTCCTGACTTTC,CASSEFDRASSGTNVLTF
.,TRBD2,TRBV6-4,TRBJ2-3,TGTGCCAGCAGTGCATCCGGGACTAGCGGGAGGGATACGCAGTATTTT,CASSASGTSGRDTQYF
.,TRBD2,TRBV7-9,TRBJ2-4,TGTGCCAGCAGCCTCCAGCGGGACAAAAACATTCAGTACTTC,CASSLQRDKNIQYF
many,TRBD1,TRBV24-1,TRBJ1-5,TGTGCCACCAGTGCAGGGGGATATCAGCCCCAGCATTTT,CATSAGGYQPQHF
few,.,TRBV11-1,TRBJ2-1,TGTGCCAGCAGCTTAGAGGGGCTGCCCGTGTCCTACAATGAGCAGTTCTTC,CASSLEGLPVSYNEQFF
many,TRBD2,TRBV18,TRBJ2-1,TGTGCCAGCTCACCATTGGCGGGGGTCTACAATGAGCAGTTCTTC,CASSPLAGVYNEQFF
once,.,TRBV12-3/TRBV12-4,TRBJ1-1,TGTGCCAGCAGTAAGGGTTCTCCTGAAGCTTTCTTT,CASSKGSPEAFF
once,.,TRBV2,TRBJ1-1,.,CASTRTGGYEQYFGPGTEAFF
many,TRBD1,TRBV29-1,TRBJ2-6,TGCAGCGCTTCGACAGGGGACTTCTCTGGGGCCAACGTCCTGACTTTC,CSASTGDFSGANVLTF